The source of this TCR beta chain is a study of blood T cell repertoires in COVID-19. Across the whole study: Sites across the United States, Italy and Spain contributed samples from acute and convalescent COVID-19. The analysed material was cDNA or gDNA that came from T cells, B-cell-depleted T cells, or PBMCs.

Losses at the gene ends were 7 bases for V and 7 bases for J; bases not matched to a gene: 9. This CDR3 region has 15 residues. From germline, CDR1 is WNHNN and CDR2 SYGVQD (reference sequence). Methods used by the authors: Amplification of reference gene primers was used by the study to estimate nucleated cell counts. TCRdb keeps only in-frame clones here, not all; method: immunoSEQ multiplex PCR. V, J and clone size were drawn from that table, and D and trimming were deduced from the DNA. The sample has tens of thousands of clones, over 80% seen once. Sequenced input: peripheral blood. This TCR was recovered from a human donor in a cohort sampled during active COVID-19. V usage is TRBV10-1 and J usage is TRBJ1-6, with 8 bases matching TRBD1. CDR3 protein: CASMGQDSLNSPLHF. CDR3 nucleotides: TGCGCCAGCATGGGACAGGACTCCCTCAATTCACCCCTCCACTTT.